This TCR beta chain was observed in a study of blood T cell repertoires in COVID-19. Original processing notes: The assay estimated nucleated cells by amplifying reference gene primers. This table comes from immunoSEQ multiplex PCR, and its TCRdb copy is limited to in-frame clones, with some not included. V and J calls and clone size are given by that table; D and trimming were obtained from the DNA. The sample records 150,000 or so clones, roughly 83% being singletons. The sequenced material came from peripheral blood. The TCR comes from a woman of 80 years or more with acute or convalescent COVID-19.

CDR3 sequence (DNA): TGTGCCAGCAGTTACTCGGCGGGGAGCGGGGCCAACGTCCTGACTTTC. It specifies CASSYSAGSGANVLTF. The chain uses TRBV6-2 or TRBV6-3 and TRBJ2-6; a possible D gene is TRBD2 (6 bases). Trimming removed 0 bases at V and 4 bases at J, with 10 bases between. The CDR3 is 16 amino acids. Germline V gives CDR1 MNHEY, CDR2 SVGEGT.